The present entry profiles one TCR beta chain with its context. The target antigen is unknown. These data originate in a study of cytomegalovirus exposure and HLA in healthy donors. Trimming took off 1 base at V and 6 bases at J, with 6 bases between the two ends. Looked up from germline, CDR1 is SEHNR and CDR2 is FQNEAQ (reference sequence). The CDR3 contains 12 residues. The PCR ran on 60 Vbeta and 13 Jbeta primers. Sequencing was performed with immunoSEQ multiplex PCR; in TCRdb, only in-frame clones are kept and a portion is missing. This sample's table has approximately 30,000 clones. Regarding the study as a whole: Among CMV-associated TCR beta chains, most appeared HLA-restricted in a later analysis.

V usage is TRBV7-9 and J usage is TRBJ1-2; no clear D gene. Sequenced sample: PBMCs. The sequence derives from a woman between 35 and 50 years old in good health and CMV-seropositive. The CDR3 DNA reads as TGTGCCAGCAGCTTAGACTCGGATGGCTACACCTTC. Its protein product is CASSLDSDGYTF.